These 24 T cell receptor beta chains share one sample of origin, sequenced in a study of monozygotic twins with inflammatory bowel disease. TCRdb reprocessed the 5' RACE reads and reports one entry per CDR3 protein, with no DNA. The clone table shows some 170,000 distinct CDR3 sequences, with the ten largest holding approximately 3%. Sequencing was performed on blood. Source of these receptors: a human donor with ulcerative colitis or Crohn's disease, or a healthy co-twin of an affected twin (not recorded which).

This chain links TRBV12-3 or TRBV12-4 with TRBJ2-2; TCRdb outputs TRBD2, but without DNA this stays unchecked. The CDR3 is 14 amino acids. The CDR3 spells CASSLRGFTGELFF.

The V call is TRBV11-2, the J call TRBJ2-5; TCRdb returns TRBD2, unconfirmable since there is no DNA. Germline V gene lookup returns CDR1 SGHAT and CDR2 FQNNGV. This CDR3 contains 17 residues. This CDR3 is CASSLDRKREDQETQYF. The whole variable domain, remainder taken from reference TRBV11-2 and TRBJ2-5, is EAGVAQSPRYKIIEKRQSVAFWCNPISGHATLYWYQQILGQGPKLLIQFQNNGVVDDSQLPKDRFSAERLKGVDSTLKIQPAKLEDSAVYLCASSLDRKREDQETQYFGPGTRLLVL.

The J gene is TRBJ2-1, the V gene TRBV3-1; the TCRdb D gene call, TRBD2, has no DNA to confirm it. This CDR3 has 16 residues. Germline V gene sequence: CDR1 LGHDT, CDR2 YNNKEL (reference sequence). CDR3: CASSRKRDPTYNEQFF.

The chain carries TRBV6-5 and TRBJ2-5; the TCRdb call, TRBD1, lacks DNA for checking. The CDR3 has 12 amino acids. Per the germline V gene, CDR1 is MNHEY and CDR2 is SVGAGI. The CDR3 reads CASISRGETQYF.

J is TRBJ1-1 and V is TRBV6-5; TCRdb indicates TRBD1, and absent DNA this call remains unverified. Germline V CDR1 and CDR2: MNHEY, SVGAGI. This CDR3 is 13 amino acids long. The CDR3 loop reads CASSLETGGEAFF.

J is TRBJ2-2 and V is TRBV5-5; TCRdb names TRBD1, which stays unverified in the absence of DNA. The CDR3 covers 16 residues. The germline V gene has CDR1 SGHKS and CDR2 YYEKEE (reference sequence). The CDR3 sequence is CASSLPQGADTGELFF.

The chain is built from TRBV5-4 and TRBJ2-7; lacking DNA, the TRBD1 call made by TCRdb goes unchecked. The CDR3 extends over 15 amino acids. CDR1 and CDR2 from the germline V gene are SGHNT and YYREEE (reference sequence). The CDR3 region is CASSGGQFRGYEQYF.

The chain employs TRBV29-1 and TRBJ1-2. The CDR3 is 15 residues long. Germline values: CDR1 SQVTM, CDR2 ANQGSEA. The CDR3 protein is CSVEGPDYIYYGYTF.

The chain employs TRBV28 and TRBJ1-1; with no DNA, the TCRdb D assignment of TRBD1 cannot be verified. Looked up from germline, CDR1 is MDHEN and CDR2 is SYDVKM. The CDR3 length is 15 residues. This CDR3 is CASSLGPPGTVEAFF.

CDR3 sequence: CSVEKGTGGSQHF. This chain joins TRBV29-1 and TRBJ1-5. Germline-derived CDR1 and CDR2 are SQVTM and ANQGSEA. The CDR3 spans 13 residues.

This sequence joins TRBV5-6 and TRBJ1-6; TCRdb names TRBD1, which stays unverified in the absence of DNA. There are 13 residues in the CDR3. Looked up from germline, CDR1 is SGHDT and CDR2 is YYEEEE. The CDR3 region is CASSLNRNSPLHF.

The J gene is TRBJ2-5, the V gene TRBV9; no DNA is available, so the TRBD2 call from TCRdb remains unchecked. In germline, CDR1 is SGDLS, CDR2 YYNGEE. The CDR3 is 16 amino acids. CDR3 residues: CASSSRLRGLANPMYF. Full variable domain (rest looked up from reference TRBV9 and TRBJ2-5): DSGVTQTPKHLITATGQRVTLRCSPRSGDLSVYWYQQSLDQGLQFLIQYYNGEERAKGNILERFSAQQFPDLHSELNLSSLELGDSALYFCASSSRLRGLANPMYFGPGTRLLVL.

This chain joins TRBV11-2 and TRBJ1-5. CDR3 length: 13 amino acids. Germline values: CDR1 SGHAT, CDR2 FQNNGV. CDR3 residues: CASSPQRHQPQHF.

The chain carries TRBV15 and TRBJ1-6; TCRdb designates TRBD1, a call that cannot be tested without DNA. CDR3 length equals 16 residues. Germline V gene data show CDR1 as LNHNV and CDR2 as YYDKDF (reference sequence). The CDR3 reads CATSRAPPIPVLTLHF.

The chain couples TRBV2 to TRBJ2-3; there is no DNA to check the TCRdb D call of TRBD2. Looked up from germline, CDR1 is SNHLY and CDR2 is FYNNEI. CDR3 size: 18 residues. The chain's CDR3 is CASSEGGTSRFSTDTQYF.

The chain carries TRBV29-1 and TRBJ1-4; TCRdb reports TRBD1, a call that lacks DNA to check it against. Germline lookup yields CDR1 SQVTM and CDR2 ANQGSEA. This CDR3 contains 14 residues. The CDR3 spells CSVEDPQGREKLFF. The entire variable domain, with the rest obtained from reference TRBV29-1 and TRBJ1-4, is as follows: SAVISQKPSRDICQRGTSLTIQCQVDSQVTMMFWYRQQPGQSLTLIATANQGSEATYESGFVIDKFPISRPNLTFSTLTVSNMSPEDSSIYLCSVEDPQGREKLFFGSGTQLSVL.

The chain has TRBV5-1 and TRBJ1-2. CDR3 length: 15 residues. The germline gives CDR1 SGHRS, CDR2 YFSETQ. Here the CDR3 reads CASSFPLGGADGYTF.

CDR3 loop: CSVREGQGESTGELFF. V and J are TRBV29-1 and TRBJ2-2; TCRdb selects TRBD1, and the lack of DNA leaves this call unchecked. The CDR3 consists of 16 residues. Per the germline V gene, CDR1 is SQVTM and CDR2 is ANQGSEA.

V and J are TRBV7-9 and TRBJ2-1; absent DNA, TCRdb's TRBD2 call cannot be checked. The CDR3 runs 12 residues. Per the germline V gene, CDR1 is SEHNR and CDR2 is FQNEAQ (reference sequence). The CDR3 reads CASSLGGMEQFF.

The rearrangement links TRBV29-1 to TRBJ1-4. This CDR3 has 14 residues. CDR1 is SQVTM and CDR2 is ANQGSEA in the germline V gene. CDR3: CSVAEEGFAEKLFF.

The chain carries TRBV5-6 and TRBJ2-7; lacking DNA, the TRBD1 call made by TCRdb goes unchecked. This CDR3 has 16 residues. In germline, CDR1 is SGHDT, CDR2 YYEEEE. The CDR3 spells CASSPLPGTGGDEQYF.

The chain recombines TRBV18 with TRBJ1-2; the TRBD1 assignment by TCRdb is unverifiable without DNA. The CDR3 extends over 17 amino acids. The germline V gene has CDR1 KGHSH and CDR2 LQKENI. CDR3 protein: CASSPAAPRTGNYGYTF.

CDR3 protein: CASSSSYGRYNEQFF. The chain links TRBV6-5 to TRBJ2-1. Per the germline V gene, CDR1 is MNHEY and CDR2 is SVGAGI. This CDR3 contains 15 residues.

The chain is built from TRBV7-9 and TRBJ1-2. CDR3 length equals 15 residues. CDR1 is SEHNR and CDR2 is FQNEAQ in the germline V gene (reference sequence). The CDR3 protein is CASSLVIGTFYGYTF.